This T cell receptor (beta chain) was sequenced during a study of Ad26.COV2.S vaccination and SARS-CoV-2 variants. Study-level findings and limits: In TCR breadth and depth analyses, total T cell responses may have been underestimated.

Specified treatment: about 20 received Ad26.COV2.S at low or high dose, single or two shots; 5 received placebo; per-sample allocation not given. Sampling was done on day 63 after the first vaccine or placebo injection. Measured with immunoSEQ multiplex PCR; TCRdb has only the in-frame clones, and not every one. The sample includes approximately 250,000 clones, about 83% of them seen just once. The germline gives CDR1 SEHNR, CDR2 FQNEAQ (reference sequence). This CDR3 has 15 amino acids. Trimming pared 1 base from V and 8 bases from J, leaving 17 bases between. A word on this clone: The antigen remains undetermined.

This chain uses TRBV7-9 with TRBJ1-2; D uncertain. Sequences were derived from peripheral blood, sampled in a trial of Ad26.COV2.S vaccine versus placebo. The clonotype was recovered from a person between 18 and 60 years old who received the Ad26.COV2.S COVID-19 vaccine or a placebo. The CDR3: CASSLDTNIGKGYTF. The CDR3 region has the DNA TGTGCCAGCAGCTTAGACACAAATATCGGGAAGGGCTACACCTTC.